The T cell receptor (beta chain) described here comes from a study of cytomegalovirus exposure and HLA in healthy donors. About the research overall: The early release's HLA-typed donors yielded 80 million to 95 million unique TCRs. Study-level points and caveats: Data from an earlier analysis indicated that most TCR beta V segments were productive either about 90% or about 30% of the time.

The CDR3 sequence is 13 residues long. Trimming took 5 bases from V and 0 from J, leaving 8 bases between them. Germline loops: CDR1 SGHTA, CDR2 FQGNSA. Points on this clone: Its matching antigen is unknown.

The study ran its PCR with 60 Vbeta and 13 Jbeta primers. Profiling relied on immunoSEQ multiplex PCR, and the TCRdb table lists in-frame clones only, not all of them. Among tens of thousands of clones listed, over 9.5% were seen once. Sequencing used PBMCs. The chain recombines TRBV7-2 with TRBJ2-7, with a weak D call TRBD1 (5 bases). This clonotype was obtained from a man in his sixties in good health and CMV-seropositive. CDR3 bases: TGTGCCAGCAGCGGACAAAGCTCCTACGAGCAGTACTTC. It specifies CASSGQSSYEQYF.